These 21 T cell receptor beta chains originate from one sample sequenced in a study of early T cells in non-severe SARS-CoV-2 infection. TCRdb processed the 5' RACE reads anew with MiXCR; each CDR3 protein has one entry. The sample includes fewer than 60,000 distinct CDR3 sequences, approximately 10% of them seen just once. Sequenced: whole blood. Every receptor here comes from an adult who was a healthcare worker with PCR-confirmed SARS-CoV-2 infection or an uninfected control (not recorded which).

This clonotype has only a few counts. The chain uses TRBV30 and TRBJ1-1, with 8 bases fitting TRBD1. Losses at the gene ends were 3 bases for V and 1 base for J; bases not matched to a gene: 4. The germline CDR1 and CDR2 sequences are GTSNPN and SVGIG (reference sequence). This CDR3 is 14 amino acids long. The CDR3 DNA sequence: TGTGCCTGGAGGGACAGGGCGGGGAACACTGAAGCTTTCTTT. Translating gives CAWRDRAGNTEAFF. The whole variable domain, filled in from reference TRBV30 and TRBJ1-1, reads SQTIHQWPATLVQPVGSPLSLECTVEGTSNPNLYWYRQAAGRGLQLLFYSVGIGQISSEVPQNLSASRPQDRQFILSSKKLLLSDSGFYLCAWRDRAGNTEAFFGQGTRLTVV.

This clonotype was picked up many times. The V and J genes are TRBV25-1 and TRBJ2-1; 12 bases are a match to TRBD2. Germline lookup yields CDR1 MGHDK and CDR2 SYGVNS. Trimming took 6 bases from V and 9 from J; bases not matched to a gene: 6. The CDR3 spans 14 residues. The CDR3 sequence is CASRTSGGTGEQFF. The DNA of the CDR3 is TGTGCCAGCAGGACTAGCGGGGGTACGGGTGAGCAGTTCTTC.

This clonotype was recorded many times. The gene calls are TRBV5-1 and TRBJ2-2, with 7 bases identical to TRBD1. CDR1 is SGHRS, CDR2 YFSETQ, per germline. The CDR3 sequence is 15 residues long. J was trimmed by 6 bases and V by 4 bases; bases with no gene match: 9. CDR3 DNA sequence: TGCGCCAGCAGCAGGGGGCCGGTTCCTTCCGGGGAGCTGTTTTTT. Translating it yields CASSRGPVPSGELFF. Full variable domain (rest looked up from reference TRBV5-1 and TRBJ2-2): KAGVTQTPRYLIKTRGQQVTLSCSPISGHRSVSWYQQTPGQGLQFLFEYFSETQRNKGNFPGRFSGRQFSNSRSEMNVSTLELGDSALYLCASSRGPVPSGELFFGEGSRLTVL.

The table lists this clonotype with many counts. This chain joins TRBV18 and TRBJ1-5; TRBD1 is a possible D gene (5 bases). Trimming cost V 2 bases and J 3 bases, with 14 bases left between them. The CDR3 sequence is 16 residues long. Germline assignment: CDR1 KGHSH and CDR2 LQKENI. The CDR3 here is CASSPWARQINQPQHF. The CDR3 nucleotides are TGTGCCAGCTCACCATGGGCGCGACAGATCAATCAGCCCCAGCATTTT. Full variable domain (remainder filled in from reference TRBV18 and TRBJ1-5): NAGVMQNPRHLVRRRGQEARLRCSPMKGHSHVYWYRQLPEEGLKFMVYLQKENIIDESGMPKERFSAEFPKEGPSILRIQQVVRGDSAAYFCASSPWARQINQPQHFGDGTRLSIL.

This clonotype occurred many times. The chain links TRBV12-5 to TRBJ2-2; TRBD2 might be the D (6 bases). The V and J ends lost 1 base and 7 bases respectively, with 16 bases between them. Germline assignment: CDR1 LGHNT and CDR2 FRNRAP. This CDR3 has 16 amino acids. CDR3 bases: TGTGCTAGTGGTTTGGCGCCGAGATCGGGGGTCGGGGAGCTGTTTTTT. This encodes CASGLAPRSGVGELFF.

V gene TRBV12-3 or TRBV12-4 combines with J gene TRBJ2-7, with 7 bases matching TRBD2. The V segment lost 3 bases and the J segment 6 bases; nucleotides outside the gene matches: 5. The length of the CDR3 is 13 residues. The CDR3 loop is CASSLRGGIEQYF. The CDR3 nucleotides read TGTGCCAGCAGTTTGAGGGGAGGGATCGAGCAGTACTTC.

This clonotype was picked up many times. This CDR3 reads CASSQDWGEQYF. The CDR3 DNA reads as TGTGCCAGCAGCCAAGATTGGGGCGAGCAGTACTTC. The chain couples TRBV3-1 to TRBJ2-7; D not resolved. Trimming pared 0 bases from V and 6 bases from J, leaving 6 bases between. The CDR3 runs to 12 residues. Looked up from germline, CDR1 is LGHDT and CDR2 is YNNKEL (reference sequence).

The chain is built from TRBV12-3 or TRBV12-4 and TRBJ2-1; TRBD1 agrees at 7 bases. This CDR3 is 15 amino acids long. V lost 3 bases and J lost 3; bases outside the gene matches: 5. CDR3 loop: CASSFVGQHYNEQFF. The CDR3 DNA reads as TGTGCCAGCAGTTTTGTGGGACAGCACTACAATGAGCAGTTCTTC.

This clonotype was observed a handful of times. This chain connects TRBV19 to TRBJ2-7, with D tentatively TRBD1 (5 bases). This CDR3 comprises 13 residues. CDR1 LNHDA and CDR2 SQIVND come from the germline V gene (reference sequence). V was clipped by 5 bases and J by 3 bases, with 11 bases between them. CDR3 region: CASSSREGYEQYF. DNA of the CDR3: TGTGCCAGTAGTTCCAGGGAAGGCTACGAGCAGTACTTC.

This clonotype was observed at least ten times. The J gene is TRBJ2-1, the V gene TRBV2; 8 bases match TRBD2. The CDR3 has 12 residues. J gave up 7 bases and V 7 bases, and 3 bases lay outside the gene matches. Germline V gene sequence: CDR1 SNHLY, CDR2 FYNNEI. In nucleotides, the CDR3 is TGTGCCAGCATATCTAGCGGGAATGAGCAGTTCTTC. This sequence encodes CASISSGNEQFF.

This clonotype turned up a few times. The rearrangement joins TRBV12-3 or TRBV12-4 to TRBJ1-1; unclear D gene. This CDR3 has 14 residues. Trimming pared 2 bases from V and 4 bases from J, leaving 11 bases between. The CDR3 coding sequence is TGTGCCAGCAGTTTATGGGGTGGCACCACTGAAGCTTTCTTT. It encodes CASSLWGGTTEAFF.

This clonotype was picked up a small number of times. The V call is TRBV4-3, the J call TRBJ2-2; possibly TRBD1 or TRBD2 for D (5 bases each). There are 15 residues in the CDR3. The germline V and J ends were trimmed by 3 bases and 11 bases, with 19 bases remaining between them. Germline CDR1 and CDR2: LGHNA and YSLEER. The CDR3 spells CASSQRSYGDGELFF. The CDR3 nucleotides are TGCGCCAGCAGCCAGCGATCATATGGGGACGGAGAGCTGTTTTTT.

The J gene is TRBJ2-5, the V gene TRBV6-6; tentative D call: TRBD2 (5 bases). V was cut by 5 bases and J by 2 bases, with 12 bases left in between. The CDR3 runs to 14 residues. Germline V lookup: CDR1 MNHNY, CDR2 SVGAGI (reference sequence). The CDR3: CASSGVAKQETQYF. Here the CDR3 DNA reads TGTGCCAGCAGTGGGGTAGCGAAACAAGAGACCCAGTACTTC.

Turning to this clonotype: A much larger clonotype is one base distant, so this may be a read error. V is TRBV5-6 and J is TRBJ1-2, with 7 positions matching TRBD1. The germline gives CDR1 SGHDT, CDR2 YYEEEE. The CDR3 extends over 15 amino acids. As DNA, the CDR3 is TGTGCCAACAGCTTGGTAGACAGGGAAGGGTTTGGCTACACCTTC. Its protein is CANSLVDREGFGYTF.

This clonotype was detected only a few times. The J gene is TRBJ1-2, the V gene TRBV18, with unresolved D. There are 14 residues in the CDR3. With 4 bases removed from V and 8 bases from J, the gap between germline ends came to 17 bases. Germline CDR1 KGHSH, CDR2 LQKENI. The CDR3: CASSLAGTQSGYTF. The CDR3 coding sequence is TGTGCCAGCTCACTCGCCGGCACTCAGTCCGGCTACACCTTC.

A few counts support this clonotype. The chain employs TRBV28 and TRBJ2-2; tentatively, D is TRBD1 (6 bases). The V and J ends lost 4 bases and 7 bases respectively, with 13 bases between them. This CDR3 spans 14 amino acids. Looked up from germline, CDR1 is MDHEN and CDR2 is SYDVKM. The CDR3 region has the DNA TGTGCCAGCAGTTCGCCTGCAGGGGTCGGGGAGCTGTTTTTT. This encodes CASSSPAGVGELFF.

This clonotype appeared many times. This chain connects TRBV7-9 to TRBJ1-1; D gene uncertain. The germline V and J ends were trimmed by 0 bases and 5 bases, with 13 bases remaining between them. The CDR3 length is 15 residues. In germline, CDR1 is SEHNR, CDR2 FQNEAQ (reference sequence). In DNA, the CDR3 is TGTGCCAGCAGCTTAGCGAGGGCGGAAAGGACTGAAGCTTTCTTT. It yields the protein CASSLARAERTEAFF.

This clonotype was observed at least ten times. The J gene is TRBJ2-7, the V gene TRBV19; D is possibly TRBD2 (6 bases). Trimming stripped 8 bases from V and 5 bases from J, with 19 bases between. Germline CDR1 reads LNHDA; CDR2 reads SQIVND (reference sequence). This CDR3 has 14 residues. The CDR3 bases are TGTGCCAGTGAACCGGCCGGGGGACGCGACGAGCAGTACTTC. Its translation: CASEPAGGRDEQYF.

This clonotype came up a few times. The chain is built from TRBV10-3 and TRBJ2-3, with 13 bases that match TRBD2. Trimming cost V 6 bases and J 1 base; bases outside gene matches: 1. Germline CDR1 and CDR2: ENHRY and SYGVKD. The CDR3 loop spans 15 amino acids. In DNA form, the CDR3 reads TGTGCCATCAGGGGGACTAGCGGGGGCACAGATACGCAGTATTTT. As protein: CAIRGTSGGTDTQYF.

This clonotype has only a few counts. CDR3 residues: CSVVRTRRTSYNEQFF. CDR3 in DNA: TGCAGCGTTGTAAGGACTAGGAGGACCTCCTACAATGAGCAGTTCTTC. This chain links TRBV29-1 with TRBJ2-1, with TRBD2 identical over 7 bases. Looked up from germline, CDR1 is SQVTM and CDR2 is ANQGSEA. Trimming removed 4 bases from V and 0 bases from J; junction bases left unmatched: 9. The length of the CDR3 is 16 residues.

The chain uses TRBV6-9 and TRBJ2-2; unclear D gene. V was pared by 11 bases and J by 2 bases, with 9 bases between. The CDR3 totals 12 residues. The germline V gene encodes CDR1 MNHGY and CDR2 SVAAGI. The CDR3 here is CAPRANTGELFF. The CDR3 bases are TGTGCCCCCCGAGCCAACACCGGGGAGCTGTTTTTT.